These T cell receptor beta chains were read from a single sample in a study of T cells expressing NK-cell markers. TCRdb reprocessed the 5' RACE reads, with one entry per CDR3 protein and no DNA. This sample contains approximately 420,000 distinct CDR3 sequences. The sequenced sample consisted of blood T cells: a sorted CD56 or NKG2C T cell subset, CD4+ or CD8+ T cells, or bulk PBMC T cells (not recorded which). The source is a woman aged 45-65 years in good health. CDR3s include the opening cysteine and the closing phenylalanine or tryptophan.

CASSSRTSGTTYNEQFF	TRBV6-2/TRBV6-3	TRBJ2-1
CSVTGGRSLATEAFF	TRBV29-1	TRBJ1-1
CASSMSAQGYEQFF	TRBV19	TRBJ2-1
CASSVAGSSGRETQYF	TRBV9	TRBJ2-5
CASSPRGSGVRSPYNEQFF	TRBV3-1	TRBJ2-1
CASSRATGQSFYEQYF	TRBV5-5	TRBJ2-7
CASSLRRDNEQFF	TRBV13	TRBJ2-1
CATSRDPGDEQFF	TRBV15	TRBJ2-1
CASSWEVWEQFF	TRBV2	TRBJ2-1
CASSPTGLNTEAFF	TRBV12-3/TRBV12-4	TRBJ1-1
CASTQVEGETQYF	TRBV7-2	TRBJ2-5
CASSLDGSPLAGAITDTQYF	TRBV5-1	TRBJ2-3
CASSLVGVKDTQYF	TRBV5-1	TRBJ2-3
CSVEDINPTSLGNEQFF	TRBV29-1	TRBJ2-1
CASSSYAGPQGNYGYTF	TRBV11-2	TRBJ1-2
CASSLFWGSRGTEAFF	TRBV27	TRBJ1-1
CATSDVGTYEQYF	TRBV24-1	TRBJ2-7
CSRGTPGPYGYTF	TRBV20-1	TRBJ1-2
CASSVTGRSNQPQHF	TRBV5-6	TRBJ1-5
CASSHRQGVKTGELFF	TRBV3-1	TRBJ2-2
CASSLRAGRKETQYF	TRBV12-3/TRBV12-4	TRBJ2-5
CASSLKTVETQYF	TRBV5-1	TRBJ2-5
CASSLAQGAADEQFF	TRBV5-1	TRBJ2-1
CASSWGQFWDEQYF	TRBV5-1	TRBJ2-7
CSVYGHNTEAFF	TRBV29-1	TRBJ1-1
CASSSYVGEQFF	TRBV6-1	TRBJ2-1
CASSLGGIAYNEQFF	TRBV28	TRBJ2-1
CASKRGTYGYTF	TRBV10-2	TRBJ1-2
CASSEARHEQYF	TRBV6-1	TRBJ2-7
CASGRTSWGQETQYF	TRBV4-1	TRBJ2-5
CAGRLGKGHNEQFF	TRBV30	TRBJ2-1
CASSLSRDREQTNYGYTF	TRBV5-1	TRBJ1-2
CASSPPMGRERTDTQYF	TRBV7-9	TRBJ2-3
CASSQEEGGYEQYF	TRBV4-1	TRBJ2-7
CASSLLQPGSRGNTGELFF	TRBV12-3/TRBV12-4	TRBJ2-2
CASITVKLDSKATGELFF	TRBV2	TRBJ2-2
CASYRPFGRVSTDTQYF	TRBV2	TRBJ2-3
CASSHKDRGRIETQYF	TRBV6-1	TRBJ2-5
CASSLDGGGVRFF	TRBV7-2	TRBJ2-1
CSATKAGQVNEQFF	TRBV20-1	TRBJ2-1
CSARKPLLNTEAFF	TRBV20-1	TRBJ1-1
CASSPRDRVSYNEQFF	TRBV18	TRBJ2-1